This T cell receptor (beta chain) was documented in a study of T cells in Graves' hyperthyroidism and ophthalmopathy. The sample holds many counts of this clonotype. This CDR3 has 13 residues. V gave up 8 bases and J gave up 8 bases; unmatched junction bases: 11. The study based diagnoses on clinical symptoms, serum thyroxine and TRAb, thyroid ultrasound and orbital computed tomography. Amplified regions were TCR beta CDR3 sequences from RNA transcripts. TCR CDR3 underwent first-round RT-PCR with the HTBI primer set. TCRdb re-derived calls from the multiplex PCR reads in MiXCR, one entry per CDR3 protein. The table includes over 500,000 distinct CDR3 sequences, around 15% detected once.

The V call is TRBV12-3 or TRBV12-4, the J call TRBJ2-5; 7 bases match TRBD2. Sequencing was performed on blood. The sequence derives from a woman aged 40 to 55 with Graves' hyperthyroidism. The CDR3 protein is CASELAGLATQYF. The CDR3 nucleotides read TGTGCCAGCGAATTAGCGGGCCTCGCCACCCAGTACTTC.